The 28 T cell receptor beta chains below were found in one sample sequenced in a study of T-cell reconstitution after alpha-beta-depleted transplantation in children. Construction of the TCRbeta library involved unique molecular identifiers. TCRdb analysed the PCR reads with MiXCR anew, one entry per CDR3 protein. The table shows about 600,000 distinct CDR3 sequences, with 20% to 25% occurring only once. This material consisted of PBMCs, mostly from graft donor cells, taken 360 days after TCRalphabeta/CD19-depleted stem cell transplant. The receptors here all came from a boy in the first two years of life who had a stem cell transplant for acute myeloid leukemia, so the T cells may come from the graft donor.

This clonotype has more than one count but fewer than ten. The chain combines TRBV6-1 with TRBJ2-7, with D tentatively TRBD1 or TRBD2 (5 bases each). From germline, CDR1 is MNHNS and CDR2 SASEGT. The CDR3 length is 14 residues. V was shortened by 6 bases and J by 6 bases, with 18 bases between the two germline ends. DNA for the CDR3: TGTGCCAGCAGACCGGGACCGACGAAAATCGAGCAGTACTTC. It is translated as CASRPGPTKIEQYF.

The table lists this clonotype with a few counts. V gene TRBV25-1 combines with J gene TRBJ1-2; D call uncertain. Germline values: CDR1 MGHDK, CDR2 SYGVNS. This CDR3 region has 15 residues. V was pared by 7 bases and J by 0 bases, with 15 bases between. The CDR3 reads CASIGWTASNYGYTF. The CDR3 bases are TGTGCCAGCATTGGATGGACGGCTTCTAACTATGGCTACACCTTC.

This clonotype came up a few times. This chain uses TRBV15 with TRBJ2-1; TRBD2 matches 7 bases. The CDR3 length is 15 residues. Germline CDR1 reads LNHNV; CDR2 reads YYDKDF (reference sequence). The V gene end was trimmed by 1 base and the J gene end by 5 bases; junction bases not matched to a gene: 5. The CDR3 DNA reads TGTGCCACCAGCAGAGGTGGGCTAGCGGACAATGAGCAGTTCTTC. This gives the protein CATSRGGLADNEQFF. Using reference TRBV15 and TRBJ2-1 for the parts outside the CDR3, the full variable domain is DAMVIQNPRYQVTQFGKPVTLSCSQTLNHNVMYWYQQKSSQAPKLLFHYYDKDFNNEADTPDNFQSRRPNTSFCFLDIRSPGLGDTAMYLCATSRGGLADNEQFFGPGTRLTVL.

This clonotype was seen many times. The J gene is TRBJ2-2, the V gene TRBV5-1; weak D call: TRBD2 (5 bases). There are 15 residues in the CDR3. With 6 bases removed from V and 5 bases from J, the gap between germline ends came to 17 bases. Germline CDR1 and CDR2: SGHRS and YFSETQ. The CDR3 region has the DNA TGCGCCAGCAAATTGAGGTCCGGGGAAACCGGGGAGCTGTTTTTT. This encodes CASKLRSGETGELFF.

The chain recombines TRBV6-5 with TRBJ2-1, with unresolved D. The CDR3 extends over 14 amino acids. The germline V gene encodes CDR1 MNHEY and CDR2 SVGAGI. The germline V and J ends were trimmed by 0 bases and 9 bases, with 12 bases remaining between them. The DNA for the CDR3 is TGTGCCAGCAGTTACTCGAAGTTCGACTCTGAGCAGTTCTTC. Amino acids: CASSYSKFDSEQFF.

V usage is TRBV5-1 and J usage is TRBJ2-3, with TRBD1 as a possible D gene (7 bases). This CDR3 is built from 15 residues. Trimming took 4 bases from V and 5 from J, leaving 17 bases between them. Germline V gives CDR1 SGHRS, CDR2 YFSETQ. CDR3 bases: TGCGCCAGCAGCCCCGGACAGGTCGGGGGAGATACGCAGTATTTT. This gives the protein CASSPGQVGGDTQYF.

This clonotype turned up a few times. CDR3 region: CSGPWPANYGYTF. The CDR3 DNA reads as TGCAGTGGCCCATGGCCTGCTAACTATGGCTACACCTTC. The genes are TRBV20-1 and TRBJ1-2; D unclear. This CDR3 contains 13 residues. V was cut by 7 bases and J by 0 bases, with 12 bases left in between. CDR1 and CDR2 from the germline V gene are DFQATT and SNEGSKA (reference sequence).

The CDR3 spells CASSRTGFPVYGYTF. CDR3 sequence (DNA): TGCGCCAGCAGCCGGACAGGGTTCCCCGTATATGGCTACACCTTC. The V call is TRBV4-3, the J call TRBJ1-2, with 8 bases that match TRBD1. The germline gives CDR1 LGHNA, CDR2 YSLEER. The CDR3 runs 15 residues. Trimming took 4 bases from V and 5 from J; bases not matched to a gene: 9.

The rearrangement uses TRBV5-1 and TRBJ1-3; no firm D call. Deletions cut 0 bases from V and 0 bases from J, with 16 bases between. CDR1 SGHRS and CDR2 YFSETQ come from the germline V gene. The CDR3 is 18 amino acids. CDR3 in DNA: TGCGCCAGCAGCTTGGTTGGCGGCGGCAGGCACTCTGGAAACACCATATATTTT. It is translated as CASSLVGGGRHSGNTIYF.

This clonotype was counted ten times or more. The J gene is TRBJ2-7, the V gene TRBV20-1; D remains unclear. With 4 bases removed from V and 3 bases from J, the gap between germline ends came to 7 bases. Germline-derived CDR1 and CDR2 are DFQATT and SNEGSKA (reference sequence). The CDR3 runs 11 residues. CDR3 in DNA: TGCAGTGCTAAATGGGGCTACGAGCAGTACTTC. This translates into CSAKWGYEQYF.

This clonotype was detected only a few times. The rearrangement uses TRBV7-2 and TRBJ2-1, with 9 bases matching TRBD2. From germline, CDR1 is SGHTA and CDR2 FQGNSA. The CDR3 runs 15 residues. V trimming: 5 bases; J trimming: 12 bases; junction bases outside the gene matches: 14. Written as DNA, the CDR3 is TGTGCCAGCAGCCCCCCCCCGGGACTAGCCATTGGGCAGTTCTTC. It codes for CASSPPPGLAIGQFF.

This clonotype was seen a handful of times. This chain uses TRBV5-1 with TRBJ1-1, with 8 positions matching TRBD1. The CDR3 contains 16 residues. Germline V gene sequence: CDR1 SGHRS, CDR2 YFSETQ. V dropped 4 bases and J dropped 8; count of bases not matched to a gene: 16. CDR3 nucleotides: TGCGCCAGCAGCGTGGAACCCGGGACAGGAGGGTTCGAAGCTTTCTTT. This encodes CASSVEPGTGGFEAFF.

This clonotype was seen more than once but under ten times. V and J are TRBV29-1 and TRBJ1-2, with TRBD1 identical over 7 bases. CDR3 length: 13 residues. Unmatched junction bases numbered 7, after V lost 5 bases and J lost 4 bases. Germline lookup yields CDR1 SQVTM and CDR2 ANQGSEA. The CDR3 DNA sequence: TGCAGCGTTACCGGGGGACAGTTCTATGGCTACACCTTC. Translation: CSVTGGQFYGYTF.

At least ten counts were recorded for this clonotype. CDR3 sequence (DNA): TGCAGTGCTAGAGTACCAGCTGGCTACGAGCAGTACGTC. Translation gives CSARVPAGYEQYV. The chain links TRBV20-1 to TRBJ2-7, with no clear D. Germline values: CDR1 DFQATT, CDR2 SNEGSKA (reference sequence). This CDR3 has 13 residues. The germline V and J ends were trimmed by 1 base and 3 bases, with 10 bases remaining between them.

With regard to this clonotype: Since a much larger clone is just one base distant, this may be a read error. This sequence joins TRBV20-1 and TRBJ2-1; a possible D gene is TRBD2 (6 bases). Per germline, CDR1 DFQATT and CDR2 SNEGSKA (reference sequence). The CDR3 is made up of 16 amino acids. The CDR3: CCAREEGRIVYNEQFF. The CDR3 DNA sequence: TGCTGTGCTAGAGAGGAGGGGAGGATTGTTTACAATGAGCAGTTCTTC.

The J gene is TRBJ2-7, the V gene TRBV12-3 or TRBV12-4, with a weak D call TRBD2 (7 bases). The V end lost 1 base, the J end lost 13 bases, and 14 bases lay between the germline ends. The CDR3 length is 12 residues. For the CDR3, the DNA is TGTGCCAGCAGTTTAGGCGGGGGCAACCACTACTTC. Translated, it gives CASSLGGGNHYF.

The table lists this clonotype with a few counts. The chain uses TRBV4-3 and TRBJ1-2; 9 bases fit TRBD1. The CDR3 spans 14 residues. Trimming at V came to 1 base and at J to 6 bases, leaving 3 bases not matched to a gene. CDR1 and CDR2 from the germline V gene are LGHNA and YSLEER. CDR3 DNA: TGCGCCAGCAGCCAAGGGGACAGGGCTGATGGCTACACCTTC. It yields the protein CASSQGDRADGYTF.

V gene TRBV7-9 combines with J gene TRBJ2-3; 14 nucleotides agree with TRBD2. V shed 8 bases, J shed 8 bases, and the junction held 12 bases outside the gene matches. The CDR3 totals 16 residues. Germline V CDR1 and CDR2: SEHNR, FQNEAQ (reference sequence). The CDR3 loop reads CASGYTGLAGASTQYF. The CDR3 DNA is TGTGCCAGCGGCTACACGGGACTAGCGGGGGCTAGTACGCAGTATTTT.

The CDR3 loop reads CSAIAGGRDSPKNIQYF. The CDR3 region has the DNA TGCAGTGCTATAGCGGGGGGGCGTGACTCTCCCAAAAACATTCAGTACTTC. The V gene is TRBV20-1, the J gene TRBJ2-4, with 11 bases fitting TRBD2. The CDR3 consists of 17 residues. CDR1 is DFQATT, CDR2 SNEGSKA, per germline (reference sequence). J gave up 2 bases and V 4 bases, and 10 bases lay outside the gene matches.

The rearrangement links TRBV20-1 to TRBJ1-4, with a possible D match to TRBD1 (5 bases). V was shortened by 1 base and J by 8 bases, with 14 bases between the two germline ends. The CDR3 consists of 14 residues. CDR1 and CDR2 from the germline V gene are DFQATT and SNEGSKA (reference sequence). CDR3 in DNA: TGCAGTGCTAGAGTCGTAAGGGGTCGAGAAAAACTGTTTTTT. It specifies CSARVVRGREKLFF.

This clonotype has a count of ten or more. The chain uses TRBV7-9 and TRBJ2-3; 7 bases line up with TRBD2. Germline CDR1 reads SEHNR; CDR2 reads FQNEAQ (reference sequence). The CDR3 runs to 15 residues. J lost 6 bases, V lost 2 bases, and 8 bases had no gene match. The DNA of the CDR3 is TGTGCCAGCAGCTTATCTGCGGGGGTGGGGGATACGCAGTATTTT. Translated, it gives CASSLSAGVGDTQYF.

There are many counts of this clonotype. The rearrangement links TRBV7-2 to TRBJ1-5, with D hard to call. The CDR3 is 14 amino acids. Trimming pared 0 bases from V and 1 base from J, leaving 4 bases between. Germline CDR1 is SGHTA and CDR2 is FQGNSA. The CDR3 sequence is CASSLAKSNQPQHF. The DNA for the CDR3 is TGTGCCAGCAGCTTAGCGAAGAGCAATCAGCCCCAGCATTTT.

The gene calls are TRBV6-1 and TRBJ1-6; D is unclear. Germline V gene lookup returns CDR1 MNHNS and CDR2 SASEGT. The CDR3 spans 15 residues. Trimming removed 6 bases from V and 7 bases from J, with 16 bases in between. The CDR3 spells CASSDGGLGNSPLHF. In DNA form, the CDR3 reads TGTGCCAGCAGCGACGGAGGGTTAGGCAATTCACCCCTCCACTTT.

In DNA form, the CDR3 reads TGTGCCATCAGTGAGTCGACTAGAGAGGGCTACACCTTC. Translating it yields CAISESTREGYTF. The rearrangement links TRBV10-3 to TRBJ1-2; D gene unclear. The CDR3 length is 13 residues. Germline-derived CDR1 and CDR2 are ENHRY and SYGVKD. The V end lost 0 bases, the J end lost 8 bases, and 10 bases lay between the germline ends.

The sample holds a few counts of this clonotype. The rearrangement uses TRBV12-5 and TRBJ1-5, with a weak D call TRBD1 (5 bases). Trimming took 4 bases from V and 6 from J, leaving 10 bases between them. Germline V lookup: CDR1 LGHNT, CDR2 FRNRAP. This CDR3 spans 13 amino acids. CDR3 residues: CASGSQGGQPQHF. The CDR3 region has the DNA TGTGCTAGTGGTTCGCAGGGAGGTCAGCCCCAGCATTTT.

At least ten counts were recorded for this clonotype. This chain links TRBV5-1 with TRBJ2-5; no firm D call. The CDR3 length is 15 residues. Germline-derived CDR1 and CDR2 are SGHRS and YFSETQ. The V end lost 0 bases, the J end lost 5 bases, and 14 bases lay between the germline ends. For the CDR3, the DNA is TGCGCCAGCAGCTTGGGACTGGGAATTCTCGAGACCCAGTACTTC. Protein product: CASSLGLGILETQYF.

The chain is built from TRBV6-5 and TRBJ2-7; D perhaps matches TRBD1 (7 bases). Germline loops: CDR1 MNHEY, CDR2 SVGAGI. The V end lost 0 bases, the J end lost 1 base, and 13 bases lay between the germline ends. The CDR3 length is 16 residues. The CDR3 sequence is CASSYSGAGGSYEQYF. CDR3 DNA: TGTGCCAGCAGTTACTCGGGGGCAGGGGGGTCCTACGAGCAGTACTTC.

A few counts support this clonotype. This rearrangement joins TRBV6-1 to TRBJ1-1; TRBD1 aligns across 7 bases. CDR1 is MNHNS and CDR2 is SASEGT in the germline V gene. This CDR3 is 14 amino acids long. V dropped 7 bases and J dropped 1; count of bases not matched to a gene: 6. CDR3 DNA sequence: TGTGCCAGCATCCGGGACAGACAGAACACTGAAGCTTTCTTT. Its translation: CASIRDRQNTEAFF.